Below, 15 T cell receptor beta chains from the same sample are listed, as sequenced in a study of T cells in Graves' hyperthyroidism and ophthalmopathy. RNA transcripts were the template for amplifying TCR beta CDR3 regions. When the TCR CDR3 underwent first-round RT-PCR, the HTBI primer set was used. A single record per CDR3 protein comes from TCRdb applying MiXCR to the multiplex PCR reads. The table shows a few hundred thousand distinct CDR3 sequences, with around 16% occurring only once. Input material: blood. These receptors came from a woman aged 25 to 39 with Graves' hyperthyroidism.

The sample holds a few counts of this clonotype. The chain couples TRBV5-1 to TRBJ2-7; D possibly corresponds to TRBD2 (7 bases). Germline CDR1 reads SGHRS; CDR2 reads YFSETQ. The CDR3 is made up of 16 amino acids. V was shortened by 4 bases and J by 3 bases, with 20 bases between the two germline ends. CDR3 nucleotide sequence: TGCGCCAGCAGCCCGGGGGCTAGCGGAGGCCTCTACGAGCAGTACTTC. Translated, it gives CASSPGASGGLYEQYF.

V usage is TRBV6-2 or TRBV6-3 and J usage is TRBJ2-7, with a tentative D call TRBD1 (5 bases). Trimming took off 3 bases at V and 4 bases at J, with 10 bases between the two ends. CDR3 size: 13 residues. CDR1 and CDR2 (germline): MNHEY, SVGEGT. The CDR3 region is CASSYPQGYEQYF. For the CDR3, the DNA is TGTGCCAGCAGTTATCCCCAGGGTTACGAGCAGTACTTC.

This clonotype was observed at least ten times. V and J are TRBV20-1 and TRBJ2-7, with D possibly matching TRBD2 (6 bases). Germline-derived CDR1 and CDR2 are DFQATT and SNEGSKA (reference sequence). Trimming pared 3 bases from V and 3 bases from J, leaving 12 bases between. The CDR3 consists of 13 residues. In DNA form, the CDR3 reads TGCAGTGCTAGCCGCGGGACTTTCTACGAGCAGTACTTC. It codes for CSASRGTFYEQYF.

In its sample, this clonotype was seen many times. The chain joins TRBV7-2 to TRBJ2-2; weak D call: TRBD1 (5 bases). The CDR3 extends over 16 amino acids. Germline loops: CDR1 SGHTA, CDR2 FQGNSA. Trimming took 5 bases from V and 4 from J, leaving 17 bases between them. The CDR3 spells CASSHYYPRGTGELFF. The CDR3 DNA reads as TGTGCCAGCAGCCACTACTACCCTAGGGGCACCGGGGAGCTGTTTTTT. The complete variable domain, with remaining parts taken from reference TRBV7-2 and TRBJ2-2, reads GAGVSQSPSNKVTEKGKDVELRCDPISGHTALYWYRQSLGQGLEFLIYFQGNSAPDKSGLPSDRFSAERTGGSVSTLTIQRTQQEDSAVYLCASSHYYPRGTGELFFGEGSRLTVL.

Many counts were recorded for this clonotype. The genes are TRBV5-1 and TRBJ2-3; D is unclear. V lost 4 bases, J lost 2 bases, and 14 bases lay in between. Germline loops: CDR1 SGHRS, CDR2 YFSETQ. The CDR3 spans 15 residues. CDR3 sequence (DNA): TGCGCCAGCAGCCTGGGTTCTGGCCACACAGATACGCAGTATTTT. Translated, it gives CASSLGSGHTDTQYF.

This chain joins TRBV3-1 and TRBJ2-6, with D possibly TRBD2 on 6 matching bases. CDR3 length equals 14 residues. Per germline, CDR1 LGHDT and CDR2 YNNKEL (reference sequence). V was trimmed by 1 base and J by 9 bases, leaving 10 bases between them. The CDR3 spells CASSQGGNFNVLTF. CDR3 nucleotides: TGTGCCAGCAGCCAAGGCGGGAACTTCAACGTCCTGACTTTC. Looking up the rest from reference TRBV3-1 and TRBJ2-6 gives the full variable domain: DTAVSQTPKYLVTQMGNDKSIKCEQNLGHDTMYWYKQDSKKFLKIMFSYNNKELIINETVPNRFSPKSPDKAHLNLHINSLELGDSAVYFCASSQGGNFNVLTFGAGSRLTVL.

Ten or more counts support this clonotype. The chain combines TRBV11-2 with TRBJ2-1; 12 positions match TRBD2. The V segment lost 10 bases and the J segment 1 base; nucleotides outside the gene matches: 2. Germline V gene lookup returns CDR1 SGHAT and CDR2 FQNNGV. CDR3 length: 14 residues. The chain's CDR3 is CATLAGGSYNEQFF. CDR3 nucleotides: TGTGCCACCCTAGCGGGAGGGTCCTACAATGAGCAGTTCTTC.

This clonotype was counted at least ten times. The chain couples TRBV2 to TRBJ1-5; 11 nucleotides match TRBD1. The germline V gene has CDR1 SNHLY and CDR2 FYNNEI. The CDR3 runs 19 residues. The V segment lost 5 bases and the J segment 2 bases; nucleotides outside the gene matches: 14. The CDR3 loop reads CASSRPGTGGIRGNQPQHF. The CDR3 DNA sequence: TGTGCCAGCAGTAGACCTGGGACAGGGGGGATCAGAGGCAATCAGCCCCAGCATTTT.

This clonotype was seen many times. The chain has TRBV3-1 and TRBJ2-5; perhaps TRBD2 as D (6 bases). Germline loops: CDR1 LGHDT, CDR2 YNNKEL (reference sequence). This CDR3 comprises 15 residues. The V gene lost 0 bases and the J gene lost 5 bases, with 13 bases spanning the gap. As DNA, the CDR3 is TGTGCCAGCAGCCAAGAGGGGGGAGGTGGGGAGACCCAGTACTTC. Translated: CASSQEGGGGETQYF.

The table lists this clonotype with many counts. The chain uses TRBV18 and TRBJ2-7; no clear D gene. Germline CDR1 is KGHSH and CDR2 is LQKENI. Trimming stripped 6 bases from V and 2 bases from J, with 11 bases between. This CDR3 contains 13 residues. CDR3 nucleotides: TGTGCCAGCTCCCCTACGAGCACCTACGAGCAGTACTTC. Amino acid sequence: CASSPTSTYEQYF. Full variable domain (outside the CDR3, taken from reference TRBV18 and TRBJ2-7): NAGVMQNPRHLVRRRGQEARLRCSPMKGHSHVYWYRQLPEEGLKFMVYLQKENIIDESGMPKERFSAEFPKEGPSILRIQQVVRGDSAAYFCASSPTSTYEQYFGPGTRLTVT.

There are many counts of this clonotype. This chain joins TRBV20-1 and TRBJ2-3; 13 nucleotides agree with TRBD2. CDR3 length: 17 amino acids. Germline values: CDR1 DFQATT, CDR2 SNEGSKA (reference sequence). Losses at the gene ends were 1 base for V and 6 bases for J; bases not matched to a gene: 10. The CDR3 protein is CSARARLAGGPWDTQYF. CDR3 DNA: TGCAGTGCTAGAGCCCGACTAGCGGGAGGCCCATGGGATACGCAGTATTTT.

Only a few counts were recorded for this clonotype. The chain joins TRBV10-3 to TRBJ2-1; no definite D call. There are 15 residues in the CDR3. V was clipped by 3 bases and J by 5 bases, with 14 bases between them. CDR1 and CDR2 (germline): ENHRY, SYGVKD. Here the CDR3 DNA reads TGTGCCATCAGTGACACGGGTTTAGGGCACAATGAGCAGTTCTTC. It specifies CAISDTGLGHNEQFF.

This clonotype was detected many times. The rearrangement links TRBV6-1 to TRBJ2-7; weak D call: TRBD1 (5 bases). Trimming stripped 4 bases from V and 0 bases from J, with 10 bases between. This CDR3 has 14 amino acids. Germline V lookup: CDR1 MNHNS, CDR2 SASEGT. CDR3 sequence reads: CASSGGGSSYEQYF. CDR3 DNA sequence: TGTGCCAGCAGTGGGGGCGGAAGCTCCTACGAGCAGTACTTC.

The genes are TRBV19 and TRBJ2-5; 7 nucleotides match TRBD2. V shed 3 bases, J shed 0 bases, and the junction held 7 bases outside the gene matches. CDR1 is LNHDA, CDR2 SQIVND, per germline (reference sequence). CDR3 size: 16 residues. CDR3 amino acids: CASSINSGRYQETQYF. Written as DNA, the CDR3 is TGTGCCAGTAGTATTAATAGCGGGCGGTACCAAGAGACCCAGTACTTC. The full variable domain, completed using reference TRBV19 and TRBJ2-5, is DGGITQSPKYLFRKEGQNVTLSCEQNLNHDAMYWYRQDPGQGLRLIYYSQIVNDFQKGDIAEGYSVSREKKESFPLTVTSAQKNPTAFYLCASSINSGRYQETQYFGPGTRLLVL.

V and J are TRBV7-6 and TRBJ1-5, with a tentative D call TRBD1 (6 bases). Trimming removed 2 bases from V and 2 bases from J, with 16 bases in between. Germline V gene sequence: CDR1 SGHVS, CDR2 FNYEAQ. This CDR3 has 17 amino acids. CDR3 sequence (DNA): TGTGCCAGCAGCTTACAGTGGACGGGGGCTGGCAATCAGCCCCAGCATTTT. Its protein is CASSLQWTGAGNQPQHF.